This TCR beta chain was recovered during a study of cytomegalovirus exposure and HLA in healthy donors. The study's findings and limits: The classifier reportedly diagnosed cytomegalovirus status with high sensitivity and specificity. Some TCR beta chains (about 170 of them) were listed as cytomegalovirus-associated.

Profiled with immunoSEQ multiplex PCR; TCRdb holds only in-frame clones, not every one. The sample carries approximately 220,000 clones, over 80% recorded once. The ends were cut back, 6 bases at V and 3 bases at J, with 11 bases in the middle. This CDR3 has 13 residues. Per the germline V gene, CDR1 is MNHEY and CDR2 is SMNVEV (reference sequence). Comments on this clone: The antigen is undetermined.

Sequences were obtained from PBMCs. This rearrangement joins TRBV27 to TRBJ1-1; a weak D match, TRBD1 (5 bases). The clonotype was recovered from a woman aged 25 to 39 in good health and CMV-seropositive. The CDR3 DNA reads as TGTGCCAGCAGCCCTTGGGGGGACACTGAAGCTTTCTTT. It translates to CASSPWGDTEAFF.